These 19 T cell receptor beta chains were all obtained from the same sample, sequenced in a study of T cells in Graves' hyperthyroidism and ophthalmopathy. Amplified TCR beta CDR3 regions derived from RNA transcripts. HTBI primers were used for first-round RT-PCR of the TCR CDR3. TCRdb fed the multiplex PCR reads into MiXCR, producing one record per CDR3 protein. This table has 400,000 to 500,000 distinct CDR3 sequences, roughly 14% appearing once. Sequences were obtained from blood. Every receptor here comes from a man aged 18 to 30 with Graves' ophthalmopathy.

Only a few counts were recorded for this clonotype. The rearrangement uses TRBV6-1 and TRBJ2-3; a weak D match, TRBD2 (6 bases). This CDR3 is built from 12 residues. Per germline, CDR1 MNHNS and CDR2 SASEGT. V was cut by 8 bases and J by 2 bases, with 8 bases left in between. The chain's CDR3 is CASGRPTDTQYF. The CDR3 nucleotides are TGTGCCAGCGGGAGGCCCACAGATACGCAGTATTTT.

This clonotype has ten or more counts. The J gene is TRBJ2-3, the V gene TRBV6-1; no clear D. Germline V CDR1 and CDR2: MNHNS, SASEGT. Trimming stripped 5 bases from V and 1 base from J, with 16 bases between. This CDR3 comprises 16 residues. Written as DNA, the CDR3 is TGTGCCAGCAGTACCCGTCATGGGTGGGGCACAGATACGCAGTATTTT. It translates to CASSTRHGWGTDTQYF.

This clonotype was seen ten or more times. This rearrangement joins TRBV14 to TRBJ2-3, with 7 bases that match TRBD2. There are 14 residues in the CDR3. Germline V lookup: CDR1 SGHDN, CDR2 FVKESK. V shed 4 bases and J 3 bases; nucleotides not matched to a gene: 4. CDR3 bases: TGTGCCAGCAGCCTACTGCGGGGGACAGATACGCAGTATTTT. It is translated as CASSLLRGTDTQYF. Full variable domain (remainder filled in from reference TRBV14 and TRBJ2-3): EAGVTQFPSHSVIEKGQTVTLRCDPISGHDNLYWYRRVMGKEIKFLLHFVKESKQDESGMPNNRFLAERTGGTYSTLKVQPAELEDSGVYFCASSLLRGTDTQYFGPGTRLTVL.

This chain joins TRBV6-9 and TRBJ1-4; unclear D gene. The CDR3 spans 10 residues. V lost 5 bases and J 5 bases, leaving 0 bases between the germline ends. Germline loops: CDR1 MNHGY, CDR2 SVAAGI. The CDR3 coding sequence is TGTGCCAGCAGTAATGAAAAACTGTTTTTT. Translation: CASSNEKLFF.

This clonotype was observed at least ten times. This chain links TRBV7-9 with TRBJ2-1; perhaps TRBD2 as D (6 bases). CDR1 and CDR2 from the germline V gene are SEHNR and FQNEAQ (reference sequence). The V end lost 5 bases, the J end lost 5 bases, and 7 bases lay between the germline ends. The CDR3 spans 12 residues. The CDR3 sequence is CASSRGDNEQFF. The CDR3 region has the DNA TGTGCCAGCAGCCGCGGGGACAATGAGCAGTTCTTC.

The table lists this clonotype with many counts. The chain uses TRBV15 and TRBJ2-7, with 8 nucleotides matching TRBD2. CDR3 length: 15 amino acids. Germline V CDR1 and CDR2: LNHNV, YYDKDF (reference sequence). V lost 1 base to trimming and J lost 6 bases; unmatched junction nucleotides: 8. Written as DNA, the CDR3 is TGTGCCACCAGCAGAGTCCCGGGACTAGTCCGCGAGCAGTACTTC. Its protein product is CATSRVPGLVREQYF.

This clonotype was seen a few times. The chain uses TRBV6-5 and TRBJ2-7, with D perhaps being TRBD1 or TRBD2 (5 bases each). The CDR3 has 15 amino acids. Germline V gene data show CDR1 as MNHEY and CDR2 as SVGAGI. The ends were cut back, 4 bases at V and 3 bases at J, with 16 bases in the middle. The CDR3 DNA sequence: TGTGCCAGCAGTTCAAATGGGGACGGATACTACGAGCAGTACTTC. Amino acid sequence: CASSSNGDGYYEQYF.

Remarks on this clonotype: A single base separates this from a much larger clone, so it may be a read error. This chain joins TRBV18 and TRBJ1-4; D is ambiguous. Germline CDR1 reads KGHSH; CDR2 reads LQKENI. CDR3 size: 15 residues. The CDR3: CASSLNSATNGKLFF. In DNA, the CDR3 is TGTGCCAGCTCACTCAACAGTGCAACTAATGGAAAACTGTTTTTT.

This clonotype was detected ten times or more. The rearrangement uses TRBV30 and TRBJ2-4, with unresolved D. CDR3 length: 14 residues. Trimming took 0 bases from V and 3 from J, leaving 9 bases between them. Germline-derived CDR1 and CDR2 are GTSNPN and SVGIG (reference sequence). CDR3 sequence reads: CAWSVLGIKNIQYF. The CDR3 bases are TGTGCCTGGAGTGTACTCGGTATCAAAAACATTCAGTACTTC.

This clonotype has at least ten counts. J is TRBJ2-7 and V is TRBV5-8, with 10 bases identical to TRBD2. This CDR3 region has 15 residues. Germline lookup yields CDR1 SGHTS and CDR2 YDEGEE. V lost 4 bases to trimming and J lost 6 bases; unmatched junction nucleotides: 10. DNA of the CDR3: TGTGCCAGCAGCGGCCCGTCTAGCGGGAGTACCGAGCAGTACTTC. It encodes CASSGPSSGSTEQYF.

This clonotype occurred a few times. The chain is built from TRBV20-1 and TRBJ2-7; the D gene is possibly TRBD2 (7 bases). V was trimmed by 0 bases and J by 3 bases, leaving 18 bases between them. Germline V gene data show CDR1 as DFQATT and CDR2 as SNEGSKA (reference sequence). This CDR3 contains 16 residues. For the CDR3, the DNA is TGCAGTGCTAGAGAGAGAGGGGGGGCCCCCTACTACGAGCAGTACTTC. This sequence encodes CSARERGGAPYYEQYF.

This clonotype was recorded many times. V gene TRBV7-9 combines with J gene TRBJ2-1; no reliable D call. Germline V gives CDR1 SEHNR, CDR2 FQNEAQ (reference sequence). This CDR3 spans 15 amino acids. Trimming stripped 7 bases from V and 1 base from J, with 14 bases between. CDR3 nucleotides: TGTGCCAGCAACACGGACGGGTCATCCTACAATGAGCAGTTCTTC. This translates into CASNTDGSSYNEQFF. The complete variable domain, with remaining parts taken from reference TRBV7-9 and TRBJ2-1, reads DTGVSQNPRHKITKRGQNVTFRCDPISEHNRLYWYRQTLGQGPEFLTYFQNEAQLEKSRLLSDRFSAERPKGSFSTLEIQRTEQGDSAMYLCASNTDGSSYNEQFFGPGTRLTVL.

This clonotype has ten or more counts. V gene TRBV7-9 combines with J gene TRBJ2-7; 7 nucleotides align to TRBD1. J gave up 3 bases and V 1 base, and 3 bases lay outside the gene matches. The length of the CDR3 is 14 residues. CDR1 and CDR2 from the germline V gene are SEHNR and FQNEAQ (reference sequence). The CDR3: CASSLGGGNYEQYF. CDR3 sequence (DNA): TGTGCCAGCAGCTTAGGAGGGGGCAACTACGAGCAGTACTTC.

Only one count was recorded for this clonotype. Possible read error: a much larger clone is one base away. The chain links TRBV11-1 to TRBJ2-3; D is undetermined. V was pared by 5 bases and J by 6 bases, with 6 bases between. CDR3 length equals 11 residues. CDR1 and CDR2 from the germline V gene are SGHAT and FQDESV (reference sequence). The CDR3 nucleotides read TGTGCCAGCAGCCGGAATGATACGCAGTATTTT. The encoded protein is CASSRNDTQYF.

This clonotype was observed a few times. V usage is TRBV12-3 or TRBV12-4 and J usage is TRBJ1-5; 7 bases map to TRBD1. This CDR3 spans 16 amino acids. V gave up 3 bases and J gave up 0 bases; unmatched junction bases: 5. Written as DNA, the CDR3 is TGTGCCAGCAGTTTTGGAGGGGGCTTTAGCAATCAGCCCCAGCATTTT. Translation gives CASSFGGGFSNQPQHF.

This clonotype was picked up many times. V and J are TRBV6-2 or TRBV6-3 and TRBJ2-7, with D unclear. The V end was cut by 0 bases, the J end by 1 base, with 7 bases between. The CDR3 spans 14 residues. CDR1 and CDR2 (germline): MNHEY, SVGEGT. The CDR3 loop reads CASSYSRLSYEQYF. CDR3 nucleotides: TGTGCCAGCAGTTACTCGAGGCTTTCCTACGAGCAGTACTTC.

The chain combines TRBV13 with TRBJ1-2; 9 positions match TRBD1. The germline CDR1 and CDR2 sequences are PRHDT and FYEKMQ (reference sequence). CDR3 length equals 16 residues. V lost 10 bases to trimming and J lost 6 bases; unmatched junction nucleotides: 18. The CDR3 protein is CAIAIGTGKVDDGYTF. The CDR3, as DNA: TGTGCCATCGCAATAGGGACAGGGAAGGTTGATGATGGCTACACCTTC.

The sample holds many counts of this clonotype. The chain combines TRBV2 with TRBJ1-2, with a weak D call TRBD1 (6 bases). This CDR3 has 12 amino acids. Germline lookup yields CDR1 SNHLY and CDR2 FYNNEI. V shed 7 bases and J shed 4 bases, with 10 bases lying between them. The DNA for the CDR3 is TGTGCCAGCACTATGACAGGCTATGGCTACACCTTC. Translation gives CASTMTGYGYTF. The whole variable domain, filled in from reference TRBV2 and TRBJ1-2, reads EPEVTQTPSHQVTQMGQEVILRCVPISNHLYFYWYRQILGQKVEFLVSFYNNEISEKSEIFDDQFSVERPDGSNFTLKIRSTKLEDSAMYFCASTMTGYGYTFGSGTRLTVV.

This clonotype occurred many times. The J gene is TRBJ1-5, the V gene TRBV12-3 or TRBV12-4; D call uncertain. This CDR3 comprises 14 residues. V dropped 2 bases and J dropped 5 bases, with 10 bases sitting between them. The DNA of the CDR3 is TGTGCCAGCAGTTTAAAACGGAGGGATCAGCCCCAGCATTTT. Translating it yields CASSLKRRDQPQHF.